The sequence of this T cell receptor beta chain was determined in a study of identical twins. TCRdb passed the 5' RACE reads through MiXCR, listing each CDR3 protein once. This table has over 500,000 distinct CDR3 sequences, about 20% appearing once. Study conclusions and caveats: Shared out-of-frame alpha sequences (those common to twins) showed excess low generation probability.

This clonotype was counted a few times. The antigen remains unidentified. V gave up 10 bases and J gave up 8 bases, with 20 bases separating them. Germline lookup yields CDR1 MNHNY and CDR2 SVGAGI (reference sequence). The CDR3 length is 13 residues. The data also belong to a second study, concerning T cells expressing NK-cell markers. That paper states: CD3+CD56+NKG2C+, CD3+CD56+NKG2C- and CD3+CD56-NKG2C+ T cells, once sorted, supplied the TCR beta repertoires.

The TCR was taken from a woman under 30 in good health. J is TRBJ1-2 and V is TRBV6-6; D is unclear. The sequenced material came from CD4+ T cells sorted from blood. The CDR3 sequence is CATISSGGRGYTF. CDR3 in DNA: TGTGCCACTATCTCGTCGGGAGGCCGGGGCTACACCTTC.